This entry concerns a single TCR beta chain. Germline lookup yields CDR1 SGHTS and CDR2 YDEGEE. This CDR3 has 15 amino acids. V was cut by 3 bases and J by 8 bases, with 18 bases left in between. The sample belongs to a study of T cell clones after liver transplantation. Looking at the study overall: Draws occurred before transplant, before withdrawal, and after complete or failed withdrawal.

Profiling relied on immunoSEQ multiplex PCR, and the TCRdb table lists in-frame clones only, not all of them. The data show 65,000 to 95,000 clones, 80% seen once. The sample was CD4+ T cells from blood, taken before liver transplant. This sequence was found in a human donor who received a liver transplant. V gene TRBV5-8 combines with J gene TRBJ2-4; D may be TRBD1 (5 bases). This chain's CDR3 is CASSSTIFKGDIQYF. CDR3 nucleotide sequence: TGTGCCAGCAGCTCGACCATTTTTAAAGGGGACATTCAGTACTTC.